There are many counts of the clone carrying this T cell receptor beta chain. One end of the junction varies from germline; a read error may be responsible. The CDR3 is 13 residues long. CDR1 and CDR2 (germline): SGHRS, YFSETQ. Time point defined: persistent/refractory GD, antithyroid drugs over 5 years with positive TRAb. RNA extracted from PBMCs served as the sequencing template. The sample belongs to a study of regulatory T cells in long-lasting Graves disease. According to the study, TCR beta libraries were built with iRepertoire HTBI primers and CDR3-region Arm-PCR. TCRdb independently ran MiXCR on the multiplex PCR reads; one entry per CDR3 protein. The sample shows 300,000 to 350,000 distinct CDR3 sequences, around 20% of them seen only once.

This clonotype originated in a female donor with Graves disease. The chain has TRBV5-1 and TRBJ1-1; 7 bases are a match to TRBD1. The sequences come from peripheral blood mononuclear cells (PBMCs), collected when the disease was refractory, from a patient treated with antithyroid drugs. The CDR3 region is CASSLQGRTEAFF. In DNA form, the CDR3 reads TGTGCCAGCAGCCTACAGGGGCGGACTGAAGCTTTCTTT.